This T cell receptor beta chain originates from a study of shared clonotypes between healthy human individuals. Findings and caveats of the study: Researchers sampled only blood; tissue repertoires likely differ. Several donors showed sharing of approximately 5% of naive CD4 clonotypes.

Every subset had its genomic DNA shared out evenly among several immunoSEQ plates. The method was immunoSEQ multiplex PCR; TCRdb's version includes in-frame clones alone and lacks a portion of them. Here the sample spans hundreds of thousands of clones, around 73% being singletons. This CDR3 comprises 13 residues. The V end was cut by 4 bases, the J end by 13 bases, with 17 bases between. Germline CDR1 and CDR2: SGHTA and FQGNSA. This clone has only a few counts. Antigen unknown. The sequence came from a woman aged 25 to 39 in good health. V usage is TRBV7-2 and J usage is TRBJ2-1; possibly TRBD2 for D (6 bases). The sequencing sample was made of memory CD4+ T cells sorted from blood. Sample subset: CD45RA-negative fraction. The CDR3 protein is CASSSGDGMGQFF. DNA of the CDR3: TGTGCCAGCAGCTCGGGGGACGGGATGGGCCAGTTCTTC.